One sample yielded the 8 T cell receptor beta chains listed below, sequenced in a study of metastatic and nonmetastatic thyroid tumors. All patients reached thyroid surgery having received no treatment beforehand. TCRdb reassembled clones from the PCR reads with MiXCR. The sample lists approximately 6,000 clones, roughly 29% occurring once. Sample: adjacent normal tissue. Every receptor here comes from a female donor with papillary thyroid cancer or a benign thyroid nodule (not recorded which). Some clones in this sample may be carry-over from other donors' samples.

This clone was counted a few times. The rearrangement joins TRBV5-1 to TRBJ2-3, with D maybe TRBD2 (6 bases). V lost 5 bases to trimming and J lost 4 bases, with 14 bases between them. The germline CDR1 and CDR2 sequences are SGHRS and YFSETQ. The CDR3 is 14 amino acids. In nucleotides, the CDR3 is TGCGCCAGCAGTAGCGGACCGGCCTCAGATACGCAGTATTTT. This encodes CASSSGPASDTQYF. Drawing the rest from reference TRBV5-1 and TRBJ2-3, the complete variable domain is KAGVTQTPRYLIKTRGQQVTLSCSPISGHRSVSWYQQTPGQGLQFLFEYFSETQRNKGNFPGRFSGRQFSNSRSEMNVSTLELGDSALYLCASSSGPASDTQYFGPGTRLTVL.

This clone was detected ten times or more. In the same sample, other DNA sequences code for this CDR3. The genes are TRBV5-1 and TRBJ1-3; D possibly corresponds to TRBD1 (6 bases). Per the germline V gene, CDR1 is SGHRS and CDR2 is YFSETQ. V shed 0 bases and J shed 4 bases, with 14 bases lying between them. This CDR3 is built from 16 residues. CDR3 nucleotides: TGCGCCAGCAGCTTGGGCGGTCCTGGGACAGGAAACACCATATATTTT. Translation: CASSLGGPGTGNTIYF.

The rearrangement links TRBV29-1 to TRBJ1-2, with D uncertain. This CDR3 has 13 residues. CDR1 is SQVTM and CDR2 is ANQGSEA in the germline V gene. Trimming left V 3 bases short and J 4 bases short, with 12 bases between. CDR3 nucleotides: TGCAGCGTTGAGAGGAGTTGGACCTATGGCTACACCTTC. Its protein product is CSVERSWTYGYTF.

This clone was recorded once. The chain joins TRBV7-2 to TRBJ1-2, with unresolved D. V was pared by 2 bases and J by 8 bases, with 9 bases between. The germline gives CDR1 SGHTA, CDR2 FQGNSA. There are 12 residues in the CDR3. The CDR3 loop is CASSLRVSGYTF. CDR3 coding DNA: TGTGCCAGCAGCTTAAGAGTTAGCGGCTACACCTTC.

The chain employs TRBV11-2 and TRBJ2-7, with 7 positions matching TRBD1. Germline-derived CDR1 and CDR2 are SGHAT and FQNNGV. The CDR3 is 12 residues long. Trimming at V came to 2 bases and at J to 7 bases, leaving 2 bases not matched to a gene. As DNA, the CDR3 is TGTGCCAGCAGCTTAACAGGGGCTGAGCAGTACTTC. Translation: CASSLTGAEQYF.

CDR3 in amino acids: CASSEETQYF. The CDR3 region has the DNA TGTGCCAGCAGTGAAGAGACCCAGTACTTC. The J gene is TRBJ2-5, the V gene TRBV6-1; D uncertain. V was trimmed by 1 base and J by 6 bases, leaving 0 bases between them. The CDR3 runs to 10 residues. Germline assignment: CDR1 MNHNS and CDR2 SASEGT.

This clone was found a few times. The CDR3 bases are TGCAGTGCTAGTGTGGGACAGTCCTCCTACGAGCAGTACTTC. This sequence encodes CSASVGQSSYEQYF. V is TRBV20-1 and J is TRBJ2-7; 7 positions match TRBD1. Per germline, CDR1 DFQATT and CDR2 SNEGSKA (reference sequence). V shed 3 bases and J 0 bases; nucleotides not matched to a gene: 5. The CDR3 contains 14 residues.

By share, this clone counts as medium-sized. V gene TRBV19 combines with J gene TRBJ1-6; D is possibly TRBD1 (5 bases). Trimming pared 5 bases from V and 6 bases from J, leaving 8 bases between. Germline CDR1 LNHDA, CDR2 SQIVND (reference sequence). The CDR3 loop spans 13 amino acids. The CDR3 DNA reads TGTGCCAGTAGTTTGACAGTTAATTCACCCCTCCACTTT. Protein: CASSLTVNSPLHF.